This T cell receptor (beta chain) appears in the sequencing data of a study of PD-1 blockade in mismatch repair-deficient tumors. Study-wide results and caveats: Tumor-resident clones, often absent from pretreatment blood, expanded after pembrolizumab and then contracted.

Only in-frame clones appear in the TCRdb table, and some are missing; sequencing was by immunoSEQ multiplex PCR. In the table there are some 97,000 clones, 82% of which are singletons. This clone was detected only once. Antigen: not known. The CDR3 has 15 amino acids. Looked up from germline, CDR1 is SGHTA and CDR2 is FQGTGA. Deletions cut 0 bases from V and 2 bases from J, with 8 bases between. This chain connects TRBV7-3 to TRBJ2-1; no definite D call. This clonotype originated in an adult with mismatch repair-deficient cancer. The source was peripheral blood, collected 36 weeks after starting pembrolizumab. CDR3 in amino acids: CASSLTVGTYNEQFF. CDR3 nucleotides: TGTGCCAGCAGCTTAACCGTGGGCACCTACAATGAGCAGTTCTTC. The whole variable domain, remainder taken from reference TRBV7-3 and TRBJ2-1, is GAGVSQTPSNKVTEKGKYVELRCDPISGHTALYWYRQSLGQGPEFLIYFQGTGAADDSGLPNDRFFAVRPEGSVSTLKIQRTERGDSAVYLCASSLTVGTYNEQFFGPGTRLTVL.